This T cell receptor beta chain was captured in a study of blood T cell repertoires in COVID-19 (dated by TCRdb to 2018 to 2021). At the level of the whole study: The collaborator samples originated in the United States, Italy and Spain and spanned the acute and convalescent phases of COVID-19. Where available, HLA class I and class II types were taken from metadata supplied by the sample provider and were not determined by assay-based typing. The dataset comprised deeply sampled blood TCRbeta repertoires from subjects exposed to, actively infected with, or recovered from COVID-19. The repertoires were made available in a free public database intended to serve as a resource for research on the immune response to SARS-CoV-2. The prospective study material was composed of cDNA or gDNA derived from T cells, B-cell-depleted T cells, or PBMCs. Sample metadata almost always included a de-identified subject ID, COVID-19 status, age in years and sex. Samples came from the ongoing ImmuneRACE study (first 160 participants) plus 1,254 subjects from 6 global collaborators. Study-wide findings and limitations: Clinical and demographic metadata were provided uncurated, with the amount varying by source and participant.

TCRbeta CDR3 regions were amplified from genomic DNA by means of the immunoSEQ Assay, a bias-controlled multiplex PCR. As for the original processing: Within the assay, amplification of reference gene primers was used to estimate how many nucleated cells each sample contained. To quantify the absolute abundance of each unique TCRbeta CDR3 rearrangement, sequence reads were collapsed and filtered. Productive Simpson clonality was computed per sample as the square root of Simpson's diversity index over productive rearrangements. Entries here come from immuneACCESS through TCRdb and include only in-frame sequences with V and J called. Some clones fail to appear in such tables; in the studies checked, an unresolved V gene covers under half of the shortfall, and the cause of the remainder is unknown. Clone size and the V and J calls come from that table; the DNA yielded D and trimming. In all, the sample holds a few hundred thousand clones, and about 90% of those were seen once. The biggest ten clones account for around 2.5% of the sample.

Remarks on this clone: What this receptor recognizes is not known. Base qualities are missing; no much larger clone stands one base away.

Collaborating institutions collected whole blood in K2EDTA tubes following their own protocols. For TCRbeta analysis, collaborators shipped samples as frozen whole blood, isolated PBMCs, or DNA extracted from either of those sample types. Compared with germline, V lacks 5 bases and J lacks 5 bases; bases without a gene match: 5. The CDR3 holds 14 amino acids from the cysteine to the phenylalanine. The CDR3 DNA has 42 bases and is translated from base 1. CDR1 SGHRS and CDR2 YFSETQ are derived from the germline V gene. The V gene is TRBV5-1 and the J gene is TRBJ2-3; a stretch of 10 junction bases matches TRBD2. Material: peripheral blood. This clonotype was sampled from a woman aged 45-65 years with acute or convalescent COVID-19. The CDR3 amino acid sequence is: CASRSGRAKDTQYF. The DNA sequence is as follows: TGCGCCAGCAGGAGCGGGAGGGCTAAAGATACGCAGTATTTT.